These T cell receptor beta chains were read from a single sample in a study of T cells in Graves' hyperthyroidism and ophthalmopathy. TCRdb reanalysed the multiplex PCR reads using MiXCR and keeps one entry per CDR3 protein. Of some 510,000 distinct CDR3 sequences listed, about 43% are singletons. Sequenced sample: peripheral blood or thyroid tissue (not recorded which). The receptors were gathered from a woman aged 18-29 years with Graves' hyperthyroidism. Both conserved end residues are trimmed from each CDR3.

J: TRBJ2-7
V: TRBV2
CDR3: ASSEISSRFYEQY

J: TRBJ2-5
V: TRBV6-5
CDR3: ASSYGAGGIQETQY

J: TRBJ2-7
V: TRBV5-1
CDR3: ASSYIGGSYEQY

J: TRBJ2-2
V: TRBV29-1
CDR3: SVAGTRRVGELF

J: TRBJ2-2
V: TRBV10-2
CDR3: ASSGRGTGELF

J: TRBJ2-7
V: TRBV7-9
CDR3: ASSSQDSFKPLSYEQY

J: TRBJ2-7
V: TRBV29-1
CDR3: SVWTGGYEQY

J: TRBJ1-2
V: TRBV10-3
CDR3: AIQLGRFNYGYT

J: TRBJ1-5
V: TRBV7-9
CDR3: ASSWGTQSRQPQH

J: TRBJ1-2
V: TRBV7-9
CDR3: ASSEGDGYT

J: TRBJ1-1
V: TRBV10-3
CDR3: AISVGGNTEAF

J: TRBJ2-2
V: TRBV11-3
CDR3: ASSPWQGSNTGELF

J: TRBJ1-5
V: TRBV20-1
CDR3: SALNRGRSQPQH

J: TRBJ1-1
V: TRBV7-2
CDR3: ASSRRTVNTEAF

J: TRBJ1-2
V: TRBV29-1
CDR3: SGSPGQGYT

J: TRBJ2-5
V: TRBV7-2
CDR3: ATADRGLQETQY

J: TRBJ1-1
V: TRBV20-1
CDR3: SARAAQGSGEAF

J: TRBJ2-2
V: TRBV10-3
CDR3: AITSRTSGNTGELF

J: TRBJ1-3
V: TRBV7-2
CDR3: ASSPAARESGNTIY

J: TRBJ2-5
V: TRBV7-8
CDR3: ASSQLQTRQETQY

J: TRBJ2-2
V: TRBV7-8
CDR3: ASSLDHTGELF

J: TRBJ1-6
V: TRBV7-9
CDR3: ASRRGTGNNSPLH

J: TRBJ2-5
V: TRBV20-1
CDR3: SARDDVFETQY

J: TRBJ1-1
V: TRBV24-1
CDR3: ATGDRDTEAF

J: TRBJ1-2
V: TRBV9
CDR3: ASSRPGGVSDGYT

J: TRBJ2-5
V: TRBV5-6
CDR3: ASSLTPRQLSYQETQY

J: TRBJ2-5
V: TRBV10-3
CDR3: AISESRGQETQY

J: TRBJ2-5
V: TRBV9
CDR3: ASSLEAGQETQY

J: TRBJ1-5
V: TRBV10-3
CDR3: ARAGGNQPQH

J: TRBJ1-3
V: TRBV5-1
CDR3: ASRTTGGNTIY

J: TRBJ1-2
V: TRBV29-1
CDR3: SVEGGGGYT

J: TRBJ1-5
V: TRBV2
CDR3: ASSGDILNQPQH

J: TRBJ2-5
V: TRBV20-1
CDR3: SARPAERGHVETQY

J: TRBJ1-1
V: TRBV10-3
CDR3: AISDEGGTEAF

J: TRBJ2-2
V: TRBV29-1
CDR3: SVFVAGTGVTGELF

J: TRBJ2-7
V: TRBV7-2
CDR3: ASSIRTGYEQY

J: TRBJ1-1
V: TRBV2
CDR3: ASSIRWTPAF

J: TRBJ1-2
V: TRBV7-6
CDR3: ASRPRDRKT

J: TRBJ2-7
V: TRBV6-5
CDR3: ASSLEREQVYEQY

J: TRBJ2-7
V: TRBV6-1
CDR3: ASSEGGGLDYEQY

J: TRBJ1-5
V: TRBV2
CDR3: ASSEAGYNQPQH

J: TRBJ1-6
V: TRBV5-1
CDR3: ASSSTGALSSPLH

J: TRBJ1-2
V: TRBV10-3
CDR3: ASSERGLEGYT

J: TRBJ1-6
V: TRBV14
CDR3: ASSLHANSPLH

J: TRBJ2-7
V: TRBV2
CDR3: ASSFRTSGSIYEQY

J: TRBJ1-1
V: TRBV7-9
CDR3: ASSPSQGANEAF

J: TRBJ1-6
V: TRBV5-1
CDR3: ASTSGTGPLGSDAPLH

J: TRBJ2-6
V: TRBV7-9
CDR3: ASSPVSGANVLT

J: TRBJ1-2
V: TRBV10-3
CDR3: AISESGKGDGYT

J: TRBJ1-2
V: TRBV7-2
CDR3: ASSPTGFGVYGYT

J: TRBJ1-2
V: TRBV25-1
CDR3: ASSARPPLLVIGGYGYT

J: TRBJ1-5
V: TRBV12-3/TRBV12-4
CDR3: ASTLSSLNQPQH

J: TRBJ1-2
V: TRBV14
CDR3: ASIRDYGYT

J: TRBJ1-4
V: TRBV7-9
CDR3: ASSNKGGGTNEKLF

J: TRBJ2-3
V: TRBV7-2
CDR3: ASSLVSTDTQY

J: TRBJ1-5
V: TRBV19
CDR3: ASSTSGGAGNQPQH

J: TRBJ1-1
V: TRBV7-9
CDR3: ASSPGRFQNTEAF

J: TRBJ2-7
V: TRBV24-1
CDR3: ATSDSQGPSGTHEQY

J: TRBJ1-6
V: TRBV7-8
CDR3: ASSSYGTPLH

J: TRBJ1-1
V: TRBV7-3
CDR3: ASSVVGQALNTEAF